This T cell receptor beta chain was found in a study of technical replicates of blood from a handful of donors. Data came from immunoSEQ multiplex PCR; TCRdb stores just in-frame clones and leaves some out. The sample consists of fewer than 85,000 clones, about 94% of them appearing once. The J segment lost 3 bases and the V segment lost 5 bases, leaving 6 bases of the junction unmatched. Germline V gene sequence: CDR1 MGHRA, CDR2 YSYEKL. The CDR3 length is 15 residues. Sequencing was carried out using T cells isolated from PBMCs. This TCR came from a human donor in good health. The chain links TRBV4-1 to TRBJ2-5; 10 bases agree with TRBD2. CDR3 in DNA: TGCGCCAGCAGCTACCGGACTAGCGGAAAAGAGACCCAGTACTTC. Its translation: CASSYRTSGKETQYF.